Below, 25 T cell receptor beta chains from the same sample are listed, as sequenced in a study of blood T cell repertoires in COVID-19. Profiled with immunoSEQ multiplex PCR; TCRdb holds only in-frame clones, not every one. Here the sample spans some 300,000 clones, 85% to 90% being singletons. Sequencing input: PBMCs or T cells enriched from blood (not recorded which). Receptors originate from a woman between 50 and 59 years old who had been exposed to COVID-19.

V and J are TRBV7-9 and TRBJ1-1; 9 bases are shared with TRBD1. This CDR3 is 16 amino acids long. Germline lookup yields CDR1 SEHNR and CDR2 FQNEAQ (reference sequence). The ends lost 5 bases at V and 5 bases at J; junction bases unmatched: 12. The CDR3 DNA is TGTGCCAGCAGCGGACCGGGACAGGGTTCGAGAACTGAAGCTTTCTTT. Translated, it gives CASSGPGQGSRTEAFF. The variable domain in full, with the rest retrieved from reference TRBV7-9 and TRBJ1-1, is DTGVSQNPRHKITKRGQNVTFRCDPISEHNRLYWYRQTLGQGPEFLTYFQNEAQLEKSRLLSDRFSAERPKGSFSTLEIQRTEQGDSAMYLCASSGPGQGSRTEAFFGQGTRLTVV.

The V gene is TRBV6-2 or TRBV6-3, the J gene TRBJ2-3; D is unresolved. The CDR3 consists of 13 residues. Germline V gives CDR1 MNHEY, CDR2 SVGEGT. Trimming pared 0 bases from V and 6 bases from J, leaving 7 bases between. CDR3 sequence (DNA): TGTGCCAGCAGTTACTCCACATGGGATACGCAGTATTTT. Protein sequence: CASSYSTWDTQYF.

V gene TRBV7-9 combines with J gene TRBJ1-5; D not resolved. This CDR3 is 13 amino acids long. Trimming removed 1 base from V and 5 bases from J, with 6 bases in between. Per germline, CDR1 SEHNR and CDR2 FQNEAQ (reference sequence). CDR3 amino acids: CASSLDYHQPQHF. For the CDR3, the DNA is TGTGCCAGCAGCTTAGACTACCATCAGCCCCAGCATTTT.

The chain joins TRBV15 to TRBJ1-1; D unresolved. The CDR3 is made up of 11 amino acids. Trimming pared 1 base from V and 8 bases from J, leaving 5 bases between. Germline CDR1 reads LNHNV; CDR2 reads YYDKDF (reference sequence). CDR3 sequence reads: CATSRGREAFF. CDR3 bases: TGTGCCACCAGCAGAGGGAGGGAAGCTTTCTTT.

The rearrangement links TRBV2 to TRBJ1-6, with 7 bases identical to TRBD1. The CDR3 sequence is 18 residues long. Germline V gives CDR1 SNHLY, CDR2 FYNNEI. V dropped 7 bases and J dropped 5; count of bases not matched to a gene: 17. The CDR3, as DNA: TGTGCCAGCATCCGCCTATCGATGGCGGGACAGAATAATTCACCCCTCCACTTT. It is translated as CASIRLSMAGQNNSPLHF.

The chain couples TRBV15 to TRBJ2-7, with D perhaps TRBD1 (6 bases). Germline CDR1 reads LNHNV; CDR2 reads YYDKDF (reference sequence). The length of the CDR3 is 14 residues. The V gene lost 2 bases and the J gene lost 2 bases, with 10 bases spanning the gap. CDR3 sequence reads: CATSRQQGAYEQYF. The CDR3, as DNA: TGTGCCACCAGCAGACAACAGGGAGCCTACGAGCAGTACTTC. Full variable domain (remainder filled in from reference TRBV15 and TRBJ2-7): DAMVIQNPRYQVTQFGKPVTLSCSQTLNHNVMYWYQQKSSQAPKLLFHYYDKDFNNEADTPDNFQSRRPNTSFCFLDIRSPGLGDTAMYLCATSRQQGAYEQYFGPGTRLTVT.

The chain employs TRBV24-1 and TRBJ2-1, with 8 bases fitting TRBD1. The CDR3 length is 17 residues. Trimming cost V 3 bases and J 7 bases; bases outside gene matches: 13. Germline V gene data show CDR1 as KGHDR and CDR2 as SFDVKD. This CDR3 reads CATSDDGQGLARNEQFF. The DNA of the CDR3 is TGTGCCACCAGTGATGATGGACAGGGTCTTGCGAGGAATGAGCAGTTCTTC.

V and J are TRBV11-2 and TRBJ2-7; the D gene is possibly TRBD2 (6 bases). Germline V gene lookup returns CDR1 SGHAT and CDR2 FQNNGV. The ends were cut back, 0 bases at V and 2 bases at J, with 11 bases in the middle. This CDR3 is built from 15 residues. CDR3 loop: CASSLDWGEPYEQYF. The CDR3 region has the DNA TGTGCCAGCAGCTTAGATTGGGGGGAGCCCTACGAGCAGTACTTC.

The V gene is TRBV5-6, the J gene TRBJ2-7, with TRBD1 matching 7 bases. The CDR3 loop spans 13 amino acids. The germline CDR1 and CDR2 sequences are SGHDT and YYEEEE. J gave up 2 bases and V 4 bases, and 3 bases lay outside the gene matches. The CDR3, as DNA: TGTGCCAGCAGCAGTCAGGGGGCCTACGAGCAGTACTTC. It translates to CASSSQGAYEQYF.

The CDR3 bases are TGTGCCAGCAGTTGGGGACTAGCGGGGGCCTACGAGCAGTACTTC. It yields the protein CASSWGLAGAYEQYF. V and J are TRBV27 and TRBJ2-7; TRBD2 aligns across 14 bases. The J segment lost 2 bases and the V segment lost 4 bases, leaving 1 base of the junction unmatched. The CDR3 has 15 amino acids. Germline-derived CDR1 and CDR2 are MNHEY and SMNVEV (reference sequence).

The rearrangement links TRBV5-1 to TRBJ2-1; a weak D match, TRBD1 (6 bases). Germline V CDR1 and CDR2: SGHRS, YFSETQ. CDR3 length: 12 amino acids. V was clipped by 10 bases and J by 5 bases, with 13 bases between them. Here the CDR3 DNA reads TGCGCCCGATCAAACAGGGACAATGAGCAGTTCTTC. This encodes CARSNRDNEQFF.

The rearrangement links TRBV12-5 to TRBJ1-2; unclear D gene. The germline V and J ends were trimmed by 5 bases and 5 bases, with 18 bases remaining between them. Germline V lookup: CDR1 LGHNT, CDR2 FRNRAP. This CDR3 has 15 amino acids. CDR3 in DNA: TGTGCTAGTGGTATAGATTTATTTGATCGGTATGGCTACACCTTC. Translating gives CASGIDLFDRYGYTF.

The chain is built from TRBV27 and TRBJ2-3; 14 bases are shared with TRBD2. The CDR3 covers 17 residues. Germline V CDR1 and CDR2: MNHEY, SMNVEV (reference sequence). J lost 7 bases, V lost 2 bases, and 8 bases had no gene match. For the CDR3, the DNA is TGTGCCAGCAGTTTAATTGCCGGACTAGCGGGGGGACATACGCAGTATTTT. This codes for CASSLIAGLAGGHTQYF.

The count of this clone is one. The DNA of the CDR3 is TGTGCCACCCGGAAGGGCAGGGGTGGGGAGACCCAGTACTTC. This gives the protein CATRKGRGGETQYF. The chain joins TRBV10-3 to TRBJ2-5; possible D gene TRBD1, 6 bases. The CDR3 spans 14 residues. Trimming stripped 10 bases from V and 5 bases from J, with 20 bases between. CDR1 and CDR2 (germline): ENHRY, SYGVKD.

This chain links TRBV5-1 with TRBJ1-4; perhaps TRBD1 as D (5 bases). Between the trimmed V and J ends, which lost 0 bases and 0 bases, there was a span of 12 bases. Germline V lookup: CDR1 SGHRS, CDR2 YFSETQ. The CDR3 extends over 17 amino acids. The CDR3 loop reads CASSLGGTAATNEKLFF. The CDR3 DNA reads as TGCGCCAGCAGCTTGGGTGGGACTGCTGCAACTAATGAAAAACTGTTTTTT.

The chain is built from TRBV2 and TRBJ2-3; no firm D call. In germline, CDR1 is SNHLY, CDR2 FYNNEI. The CDR3 has 13 residues. The V end was cut by 4 bases, the J end by 8 bases, with 13 bases between. The CDR3, as DNA: TGTGCCAGCAGTGCTTATGAGGCTACTACGCAGTATTTT. Amino acids: CASSAYEATTQYF.

CDR3 sequence (DNA): TGTGCCTGGAGAGCGGGGGGCGGGGCAGATACGCAGTATTTT. Protein product: CAWRAGGGADTQYF. This chain connects TRBV30 to TRBJ2-3; TRBD2 matches 9 bases. V dropped 3 bases and J dropped 4; count of bases not matched to a gene: 5. The length of the CDR3 is 14 residues. Germline V gene lookup returns CDR1 GTSNPN and CDR2 SVGIG (reference sequence).

DNA for the CDR3: TGTGCCAGCAGTGAATTGCAGGGGGCTTGGACCCAGTACTTC. It translates to CASSELQGAWTQYF. The chain has TRBV6-1 and TRBJ2-5; TRBD1 matches at 8 bases. This CDR3 contains 14 residues. Trimming cost V 2 bases and J 7 bases; bases outside gene matches: 6. Germline CDR1 MNHNS, CDR2 SASEGT.

The V gene is TRBV7-2, the J gene TRBJ2-2; the D is unclear. CDR1 and CDR2 from the germline V gene are SGHTA and FQGNSA. The V end was cut by 5 bases, the J end by 7 bases, with 17 bases between. The CDR3 has 15 residues. The CDR3 region has the DNA TGTGCCAGCAGCCGTTATCTAGTTACGGGCGGGGAGCTGTTTTTT. Encoded protein: CASSRYLVTGGELFF.

This chain uses TRBV28 with TRBJ2-6, with TRBD1 identical over 8 bases. Germline values: CDR1 MDHEN, CDR2 SYDVKM. The CDR3 sequence is 16 residues long. V shed 8 bases and J 4 bases; nucleotides not matched to a gene: 10. CDR3: CASLGRGRVGANVLTF. The CDR3 DNA follows: TGTGCCAGCCTAGGCAGGGGGCGCGTGGGGGCCAACGTCCTGACTTTC.

DNA of the CDR3: TGTGCCAGCAGCGGGGGACAGTTAAATTCACCCCTCCACTTT. Protein: CASSGGQLNSPLHF. This chain uses TRBV5-4 with TRBJ1-6; TRBD1 aligns across 7 bases. Germline CDR1 SGHNT, CDR2 YYREEE (reference sequence). The CDR3 length is 14 residues. V shed 4 bases and J 7 bases; nucleotides not matched to a gene: 5.

The chain is built from TRBV21-1 and TRBJ2-1; the table calls TRBD2, which could not be checked here. TRBV21-1 is a listed pseudogene. The CDR3 loop spans 17 amino acids. CDR3 in amino acids: CASSNRTSGDSYNEQFF. CDR3 sequence (DNA): TGTGCCAGCAGCAATCGGACTAGCGGGGACTCCTACAATGAGCAGTTCTTC.

This chain links TRBV7-8 with TRBJ1-2, with 8 bases that match TRBD1. Germline lookup yields CDR1 SGHVS and CDR2 FQNEAQ. The CDR3 is 13 amino acids. V gave up 2 bases and J gave up 6 bases; unmatched junction bases: 2. The CDR3 sequence: CASSLNRGDGYTF. The CDR3 coding sequence is TGTGCCAGCAGCTTAAACAGGGGGGATGGCTACACCTTC. The entire variable domain, with the rest obtained from reference TRBV7-8 and TRBJ1-2, is as follows: GAGVSQSPRYKVAKRGQDVALRCDPISGHVSLFWYQQALGQGPEFLTYFQNEAQLDKSGLPSDRFFAERPEGSVSTLKIQRTQQEDSAVYLCASSLNRGDGYTFGSGTRLTVV.

The rearrangement joins TRBV20-1 to TRBJ1-1; 8 bases align to TRBD1. CDR3 length: 11 amino acids. Germline V lookup: CDR1 DFQATT, CDR2 SNEGSKA (reference sequence). Unmatched junction bases numbered 8, after V lost 6 bases and J lost 11 bases. The CDR3 coding sequence is TGCAGTGCCACGGACAGGGTTAAGGCTTTCTTT. Translation: CSATDRVKAFF.

The J gene is TRBJ2-1, the V gene TRBV28; the match to TRBD1 covers 9 bases. The length of the CDR3 is 15 residues. V was clipped by 7 bases and J by 4 bases; unmatched bases: 8. The germline V gene has CDR1 MDHEN and CDR2 SYDVKM. CDR3 sequence reads: CASTETGGNYNEQFF. Written as DNA, the CDR3 is TGTGCCAGCACAGAGACAGGGGGAAATTACAATGAGCAGTTCTTC.